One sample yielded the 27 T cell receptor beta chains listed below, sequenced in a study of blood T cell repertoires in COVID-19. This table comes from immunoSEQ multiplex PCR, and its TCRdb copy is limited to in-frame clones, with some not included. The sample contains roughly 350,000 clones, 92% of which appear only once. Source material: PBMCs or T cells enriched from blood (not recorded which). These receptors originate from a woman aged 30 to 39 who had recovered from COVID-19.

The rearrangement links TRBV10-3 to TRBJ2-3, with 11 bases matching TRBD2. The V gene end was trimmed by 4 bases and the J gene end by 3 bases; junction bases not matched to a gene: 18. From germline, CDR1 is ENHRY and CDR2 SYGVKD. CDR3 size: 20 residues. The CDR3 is CAISALLFTSGSSGTDTQYF. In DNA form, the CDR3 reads TGTGCCATCAGTGCCTTACTTTTTACTAGCGGGAGTTCAGGGACAGATACGCAGTATTTT.

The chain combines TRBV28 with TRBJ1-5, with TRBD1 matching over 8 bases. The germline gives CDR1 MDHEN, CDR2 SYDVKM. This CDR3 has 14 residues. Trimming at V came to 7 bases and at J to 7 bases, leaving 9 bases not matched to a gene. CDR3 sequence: CASIDRTGIQPQHF. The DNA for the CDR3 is TGTGCCAGCATCGATCGGACAGGGATACAGCCCCAGCATTTT.

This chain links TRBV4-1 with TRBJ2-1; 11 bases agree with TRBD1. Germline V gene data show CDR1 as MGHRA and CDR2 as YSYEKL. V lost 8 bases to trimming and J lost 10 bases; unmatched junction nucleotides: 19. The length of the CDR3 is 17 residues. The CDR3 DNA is TGCGCCAGCGCTCCGGGACAGGGGGGAGCCATCCCCTACGAGCAGTTCTTC. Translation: CASAPGQGGAIPYEQFF.

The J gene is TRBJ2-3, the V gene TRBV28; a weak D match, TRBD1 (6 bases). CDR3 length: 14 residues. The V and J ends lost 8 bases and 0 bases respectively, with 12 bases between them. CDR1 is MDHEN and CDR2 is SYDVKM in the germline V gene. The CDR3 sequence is CASAWGPSTDTQYF. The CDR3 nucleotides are TGTGCCAGCGCCTGGGGGCCTAGCACAGATACGCAGTATTTT.

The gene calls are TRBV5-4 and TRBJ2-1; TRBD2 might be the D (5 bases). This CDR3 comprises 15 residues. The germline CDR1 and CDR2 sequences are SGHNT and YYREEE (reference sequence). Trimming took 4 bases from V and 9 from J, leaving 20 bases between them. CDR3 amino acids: CASSPRASRSGEQFF. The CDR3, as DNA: TGTGCCAGCAGCCCACGCGCCTCTAGAAGCGGTGAGCAGTTCTTC.

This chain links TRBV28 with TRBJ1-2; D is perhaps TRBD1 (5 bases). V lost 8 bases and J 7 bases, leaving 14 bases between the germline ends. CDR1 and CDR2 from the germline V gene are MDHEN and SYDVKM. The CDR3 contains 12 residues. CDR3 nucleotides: TGTGCCAGCGCTACAGGCGTGAGTGGCTACACCTTC. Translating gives CASATGVSGYTF.

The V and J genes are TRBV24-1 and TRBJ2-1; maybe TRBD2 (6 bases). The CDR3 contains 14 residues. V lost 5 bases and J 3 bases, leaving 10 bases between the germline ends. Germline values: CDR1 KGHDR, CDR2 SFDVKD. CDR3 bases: TGTGCCACCAGTGTTAGCGGAGGCTACAATGAGCAGTTCTTC. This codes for CATSVSGGYNEQFF.

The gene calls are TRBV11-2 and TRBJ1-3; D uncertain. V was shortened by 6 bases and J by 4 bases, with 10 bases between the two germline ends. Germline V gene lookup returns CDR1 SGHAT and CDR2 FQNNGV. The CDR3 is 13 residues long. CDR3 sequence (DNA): TGTGCCAGCAGGCACAGCTCCGGAAACACCATATATTTT. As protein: CASRHSSGNTIYF.

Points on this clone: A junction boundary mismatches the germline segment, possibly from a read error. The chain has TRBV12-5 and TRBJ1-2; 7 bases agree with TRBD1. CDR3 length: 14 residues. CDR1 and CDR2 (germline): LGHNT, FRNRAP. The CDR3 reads CASGLGQLNYGYTF. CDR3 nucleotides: TGTGCTAGTGGATTGGGACAGCTTAACTATGGCTACACCTTC.

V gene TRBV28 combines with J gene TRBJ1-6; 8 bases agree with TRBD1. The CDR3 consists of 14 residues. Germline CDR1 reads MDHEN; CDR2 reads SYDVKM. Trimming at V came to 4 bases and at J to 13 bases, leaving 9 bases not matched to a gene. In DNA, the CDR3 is TGTGCCAGCAGTTCCCCGGGACAGGTTCTCCCCCTCCACTTT. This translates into CASSSPGQVLPLHF.

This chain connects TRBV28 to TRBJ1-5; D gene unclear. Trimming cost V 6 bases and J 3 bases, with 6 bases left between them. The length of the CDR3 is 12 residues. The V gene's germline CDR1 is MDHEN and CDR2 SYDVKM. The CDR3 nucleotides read TGTGCCAGCAGGCCTAACAATCAGCCCCAGCATTTT. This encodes CASRPNNQPQHF.

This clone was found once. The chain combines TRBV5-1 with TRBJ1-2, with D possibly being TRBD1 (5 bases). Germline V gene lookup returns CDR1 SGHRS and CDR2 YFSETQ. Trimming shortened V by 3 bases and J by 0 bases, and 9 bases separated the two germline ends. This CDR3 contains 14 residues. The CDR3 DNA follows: TGCGCCAGCAGCTCTGGACATTCTAACTATGGCTACACCTTC. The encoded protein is CASSSGHSNYGYTF.

Here the CDR3 reads CASSERGSGGNGYTF. The DNA for the CDR3 is TGTGCCAGCAGTGAAAGGGGGTCAGGGGGAAATGGCTACACCTTC. The chain couples TRBV2 to TRBJ1-2; 7 bases line up with TRBD1. V trimming: 2 bases; J trimming: 6 bases; junction bases outside the gene matches: 9. The CDR3 runs 15 residues. CDR1 and CDR2 (germline): SNHLY, FYNNEI.

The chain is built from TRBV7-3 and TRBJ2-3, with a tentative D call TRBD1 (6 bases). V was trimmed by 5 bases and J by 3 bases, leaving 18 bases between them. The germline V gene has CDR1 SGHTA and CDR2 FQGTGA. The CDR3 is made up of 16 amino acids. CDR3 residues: CASSRGQFKGTDTQYF. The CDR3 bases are TGTGCCAGCAGCAGAGGACAGTTTAAGGGGACAGATACGCAGTATTTT. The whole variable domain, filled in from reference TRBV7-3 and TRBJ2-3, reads GAGVSQTPSNKVTEKGKYVELRCDPISGHTALYWYRQSLGQGPEFLIYFQGTGAADDSGLPNDRFFAVRPEGSVSTLKIQRTERGDSAVYLCASSRGQFKGTDTQYFGPGTRLTVL.

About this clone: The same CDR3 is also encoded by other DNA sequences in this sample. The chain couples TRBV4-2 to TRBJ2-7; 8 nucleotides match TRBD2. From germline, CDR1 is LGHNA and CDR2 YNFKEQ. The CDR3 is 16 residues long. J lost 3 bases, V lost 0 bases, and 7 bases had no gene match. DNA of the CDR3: TGTGCCAGCAGCCAAGAGGGTAGCGGGGCAGTCTACGAGCAGTACTTC. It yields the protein CASSQEGSGAVYEQYF.

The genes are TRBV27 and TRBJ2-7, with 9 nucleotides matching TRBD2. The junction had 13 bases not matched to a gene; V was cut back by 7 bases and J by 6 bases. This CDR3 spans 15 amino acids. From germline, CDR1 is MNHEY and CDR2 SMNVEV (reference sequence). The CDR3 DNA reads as TGTGCCAGCAAACTGAGGCGGGAGGGCCGGGGCGAGCAGTACTTC. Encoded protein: CASKLRREGRGEQYF.

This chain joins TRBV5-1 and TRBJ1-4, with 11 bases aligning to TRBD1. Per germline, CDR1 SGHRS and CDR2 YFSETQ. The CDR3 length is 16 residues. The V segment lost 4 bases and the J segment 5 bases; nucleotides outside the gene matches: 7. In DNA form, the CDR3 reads TGCGCCAGCAGCCCGGGACGGGACAGGGGGAATGAAAAACTGTTTTTT. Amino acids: CASSPGRDRGNEKLFF.

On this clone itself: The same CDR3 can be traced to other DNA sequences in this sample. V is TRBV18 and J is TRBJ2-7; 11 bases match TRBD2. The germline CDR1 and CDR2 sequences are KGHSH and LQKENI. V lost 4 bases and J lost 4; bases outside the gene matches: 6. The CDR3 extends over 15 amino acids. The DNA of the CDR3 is TGTGCCAGCTCACAGACCGGGACTAGCGGTTACGAGCAGTACTTC. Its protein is CASSQTGTSGYEQYF.

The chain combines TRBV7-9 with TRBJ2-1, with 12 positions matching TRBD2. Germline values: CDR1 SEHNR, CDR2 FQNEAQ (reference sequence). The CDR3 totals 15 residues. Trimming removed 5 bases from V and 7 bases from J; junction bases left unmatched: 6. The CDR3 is CASSPPSGGANEQFF. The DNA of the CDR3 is TGTGCCAGCAGCCCCCCTAGCGGGGGGGCAAATGAGCAGTTCTTC.

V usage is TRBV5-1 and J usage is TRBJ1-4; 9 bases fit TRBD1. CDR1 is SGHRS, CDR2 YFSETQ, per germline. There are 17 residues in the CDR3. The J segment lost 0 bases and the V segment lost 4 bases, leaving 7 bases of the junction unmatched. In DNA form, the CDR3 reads TGCGCCAGCAGCCAGGGACAGGGATCAGCAACTAATGAAAAACTGTTTTTT. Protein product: CASSQGQGSATNEKLFF.

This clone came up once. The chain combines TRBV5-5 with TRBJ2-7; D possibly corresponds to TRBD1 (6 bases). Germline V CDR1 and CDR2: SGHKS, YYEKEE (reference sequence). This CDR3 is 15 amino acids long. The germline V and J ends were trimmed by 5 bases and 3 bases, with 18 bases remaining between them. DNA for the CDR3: TGTGCCAGCAGATTCCGGGACACCGAAATCTACGAGCAGTACTTC. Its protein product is CASRFRDTEIYEQYF.

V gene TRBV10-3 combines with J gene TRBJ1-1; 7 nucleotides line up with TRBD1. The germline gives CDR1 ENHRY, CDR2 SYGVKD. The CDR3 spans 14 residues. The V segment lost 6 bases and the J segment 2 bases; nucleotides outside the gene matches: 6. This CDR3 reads CAISVTGTNTEAFF. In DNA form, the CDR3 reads TGTGCCATCAGCGTGACAGGGACCAACACTGAAGCTTTCTTT.

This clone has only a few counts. The DNA for the CDR3 is TGTGCCAGCAGCTTAATCGGGACTAGCGGGAGCAATGAGCAGTTCTTC. It encodes CASSLIGTSGSNEQFF. The V call is TRBV7-3, the J call TRBJ2-1, with TRBD2 matching over 14 bases. The V and J ends lost 1 base and 6 bases, in that order; junction bases with no gene match: 2. This CDR3 has 16 amino acids. Germline lookup yields CDR1 SGHTA and CDR2 FQGTGA.

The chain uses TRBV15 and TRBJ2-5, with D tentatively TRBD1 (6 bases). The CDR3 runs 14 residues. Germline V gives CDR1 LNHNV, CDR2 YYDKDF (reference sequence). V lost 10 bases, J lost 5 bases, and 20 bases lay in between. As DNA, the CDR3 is TGTGCCATCGCTAGGGGGTCTCCAGGGGAGACCCAGTACTTC. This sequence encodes CAIARGSPGETQYF.

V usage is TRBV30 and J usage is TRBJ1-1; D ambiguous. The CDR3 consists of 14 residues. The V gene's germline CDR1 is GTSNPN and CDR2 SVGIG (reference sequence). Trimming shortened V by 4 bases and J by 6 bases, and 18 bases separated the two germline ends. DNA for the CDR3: TGTGCCTGGACCAGCCTCAGGAGGTATCCTGAAGCTTTCTTT. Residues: CAWTSLRRYPEAFF.

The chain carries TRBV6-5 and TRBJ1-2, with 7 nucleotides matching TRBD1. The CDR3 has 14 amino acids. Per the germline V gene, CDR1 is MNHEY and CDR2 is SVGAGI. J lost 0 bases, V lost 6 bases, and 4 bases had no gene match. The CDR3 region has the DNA TGTGCCAGCAGGCCGACAGGGTCTAACTATGGCTACACCTTC. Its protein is CASRPTGSNYGYTF.

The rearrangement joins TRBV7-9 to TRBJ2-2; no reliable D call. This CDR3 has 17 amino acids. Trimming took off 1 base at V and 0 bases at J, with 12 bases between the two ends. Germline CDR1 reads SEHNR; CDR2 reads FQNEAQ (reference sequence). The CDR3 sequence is CASSLVVRPTNTGELFF. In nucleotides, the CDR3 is TGTGCCAGCAGCTTAGTTGTCAGGCCAACGAACACCGGGGAGCTGTTTTTT.